A single sample gave rise to the 11 T cell receptor beta chains below, sequenced in a study of human T cells and chemical hapten exposure. TCRdb used MiXCR to reprocess the RACE reads, holding one entry per CDR3 protein. The repertoire consists of about 120,000 distinct CDR3 sequences, with roughly 15% occurring once and the leading ten covering over 0.85%. Time point defined: patch test 1, 2 weeks after DPC sensitization. Described treatment: therapeutic diphenylcyclopropenone sensitization with weekly scalp DPC. The source was whole blood, collected in connection with sensitization to the hapten diphenylcyclopropenone (DPC). These receptors were obtained from a man aged 18 to 29 with alopecia areata. Some clones in this sample may be carry-over from other donors' samples.

This clonotype was counted only a few times. This chain uses TRBV5-4 with TRBJ1-2; 10 positions agree with TRBD1. The ends lost 2 bases at V and 1 base at J; junction bases unmatched: 8. CDR1 is SGHNT and CDR2 is YYREEE in the germline V gene (reference sequence). This CDR3 spans 17 amino acids. CDR3 region: CASSLPGQGSLNYGYTF. The DNA for the CDR3 is TGTGCCAGCAGCTTACCGGGACAGGGGTCCCTTAACTATGGCTACACCTTC.

This chain's CDR3 is CASSSSLPPQHF. The CDR3 DNA sequence: TGTGCCAGCAGCTCTTCCTTACCGCCCCAGCATTTT. This chain joins TRBV7-9 and TRBJ1-5; D unclear. There are 12 residues in the CDR3. CDR1 and CDR2 (germline): SEHNR, FQNEAQ (reference sequence). V was shortened by 4 bases and J by 9 bases, with 10 bases between the two germline ends.

This clonotype was picked up a small number of times. V and J are TRBV11-2 and TRBJ2-3; the D gene is possibly TRBD2 (6 bases). Trimming cost V 2 bases and J 3 bases, with 12 bases left between them. Germline CDR1 is SGHAT and CDR2 is FQNNGV. The CDR3 spans 15 residues. In DNA, the CDR3 is TGTGCCAGCAGCTTATTGGCGGGAAAGACAGATACGCAGTATTTT. This encodes CASSLLAGKTDTQYF.

This sequence joins TRBV27 and TRBJ2-6; D call uncertain. Germline V gene sequence: CDR1 MNHEY, CDR2 SMNVEV (reference sequence). V lost 0 bases, J lost 0 bases, and 6 bases lay in between. This CDR3 spans 16 amino acids. DNA for the CDR3: TGTGCCAGCAGTTTATCGCGCAGCTCTGGGGCCAACGTCCTGACTTTC. This encodes CASSLSRSSGANVLTF.

V gene TRBV5-1 combines with J gene TRBJ2-1; 12 bases fit TRBD2. Germline V CDR1 and CDR2: SGHRS, YFSETQ. With 2 bases clipped from V and 7 bases from J, the junction kept 10 bases outside the gene matches. CDR3 length: 17 amino acids. The CDR3 DNA sequence: TGCGCCAGCAGCTTTCGTAGGGGGACTAGCGGGCTAAATGAGCAGTTCTTC. The encoded protein is CASSFRRGTSGLNEQFF.

For this clonotype: This may come from a read error, since a much larger clone is one base off. This rearrangement joins TRBV7-6 to TRBJ1-1, with D hard to call. CDR1 is SGHVS, CDR2 FNYEAQ, per germline. V was clipped by 1 base and J by 1 base, with 4 bases between them. This CDR3 has 13 amino acids. CDR3 bases: TGTGCCAGCAGCTTAGTACAGAACACTGAAGCTTTCTTT. It codes for CASSLVQNTEAFF.

This clonotype was detected ten times or more. This chain links TRBV6-5 with TRBJ2-3; 9 bases match TRBD1. The CDR3 consists of 14 residues. The germline gives CDR1 MNHEY, CDR2 SVGAGI. Losses at the gene ends were 6 bases for V and 6 bases for J; bases not matched to a gene: 7. CDR3 DNA sequence: TGTGCCAGCAGCCGGGACAGGGAAGATGATACGCAGTATTTT. Its protein product is CASSRDREDDTQYF.

Written as DNA, the CDR3 is TGCGCCAGCAGCCAAGCTCCCATTGGGTATGGCTACACCTTC. Translated: CASSQAPIGYGYTF. The rearrangement joins TRBV4-3 to TRBJ1-2, with D unresolved. Germline V gene data show CDR1 as LGHNA and CDR2 as YSLEER. This CDR3 is built from 14 residues. V shed 1 base and J shed 5 bases, with 11 bases lying between them.

This clonotype was counted only a few times. The chain employs TRBV4-3 and TRBJ2-7, with 9 bases fitting TRBD1. This CDR3 spans 15 amino acids. CDR1 LGHNA and CDR2 YSLEER come from the germline V gene. J was trimmed by 2 bases and V by 0 bases; bases with no gene match: 2. The CDR3 sequence is CASSQDGTGPYEQYF. The CDR3 DNA follows: TGCGCCAGCAGCCAAGATGGGACAGGGCCCTACGAGCAGTACTTC.

This clonotype was found many times. V gene TRBV28 combines with J gene TRBJ2-1, with 11 bases that match TRBD2. The CDR3 loop spans 14 amino acids. Germline CDR1 reads MDHEN; CDR2 reads SYDVKM. V was clipped by 3 bases and J by 9 bases; unmatched bases: 4. As DNA, the CDR3 is TGTGCCAGCAGTTTCACTAGCGGGGGTGGTGAGCAGTTCTTC. Translating gives CASSFTSGGGEQFF.

The V gene is TRBV3-1, the J gene TRBJ1-1; D remains unclear. Trimming took off 5 bases at V and 11 bases at J, with 12 bases between the two ends. Germline assignment: CDR1 LGHDT and CDR2 YNNKEL (reference sequence). The CDR3 runs 11 residues. CDR3: CASSIRLRAFF. The CDR3 DNA reads TGTGCCAGCAGCATACGCCTGAGGGCTTTCTTT.